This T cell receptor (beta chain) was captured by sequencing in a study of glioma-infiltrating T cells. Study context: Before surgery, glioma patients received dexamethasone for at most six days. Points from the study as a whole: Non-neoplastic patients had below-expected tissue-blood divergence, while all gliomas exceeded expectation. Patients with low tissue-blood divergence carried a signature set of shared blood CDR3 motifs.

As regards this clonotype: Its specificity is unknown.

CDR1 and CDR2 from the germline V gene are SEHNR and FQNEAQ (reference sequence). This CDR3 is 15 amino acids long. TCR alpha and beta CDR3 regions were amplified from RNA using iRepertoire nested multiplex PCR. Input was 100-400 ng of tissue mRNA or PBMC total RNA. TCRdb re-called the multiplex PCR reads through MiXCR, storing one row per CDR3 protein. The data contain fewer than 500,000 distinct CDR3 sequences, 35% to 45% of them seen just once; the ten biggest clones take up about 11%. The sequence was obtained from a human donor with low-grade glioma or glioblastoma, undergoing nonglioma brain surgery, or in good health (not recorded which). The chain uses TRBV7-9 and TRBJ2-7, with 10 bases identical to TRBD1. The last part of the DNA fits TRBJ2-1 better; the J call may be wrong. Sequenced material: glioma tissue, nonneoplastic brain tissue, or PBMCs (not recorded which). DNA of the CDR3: TGTGCCAGCAGCCTTCGACAGGGGGCAGCCAATGAGCAGTTCTTC. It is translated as CASSLRQGAANEQFF.